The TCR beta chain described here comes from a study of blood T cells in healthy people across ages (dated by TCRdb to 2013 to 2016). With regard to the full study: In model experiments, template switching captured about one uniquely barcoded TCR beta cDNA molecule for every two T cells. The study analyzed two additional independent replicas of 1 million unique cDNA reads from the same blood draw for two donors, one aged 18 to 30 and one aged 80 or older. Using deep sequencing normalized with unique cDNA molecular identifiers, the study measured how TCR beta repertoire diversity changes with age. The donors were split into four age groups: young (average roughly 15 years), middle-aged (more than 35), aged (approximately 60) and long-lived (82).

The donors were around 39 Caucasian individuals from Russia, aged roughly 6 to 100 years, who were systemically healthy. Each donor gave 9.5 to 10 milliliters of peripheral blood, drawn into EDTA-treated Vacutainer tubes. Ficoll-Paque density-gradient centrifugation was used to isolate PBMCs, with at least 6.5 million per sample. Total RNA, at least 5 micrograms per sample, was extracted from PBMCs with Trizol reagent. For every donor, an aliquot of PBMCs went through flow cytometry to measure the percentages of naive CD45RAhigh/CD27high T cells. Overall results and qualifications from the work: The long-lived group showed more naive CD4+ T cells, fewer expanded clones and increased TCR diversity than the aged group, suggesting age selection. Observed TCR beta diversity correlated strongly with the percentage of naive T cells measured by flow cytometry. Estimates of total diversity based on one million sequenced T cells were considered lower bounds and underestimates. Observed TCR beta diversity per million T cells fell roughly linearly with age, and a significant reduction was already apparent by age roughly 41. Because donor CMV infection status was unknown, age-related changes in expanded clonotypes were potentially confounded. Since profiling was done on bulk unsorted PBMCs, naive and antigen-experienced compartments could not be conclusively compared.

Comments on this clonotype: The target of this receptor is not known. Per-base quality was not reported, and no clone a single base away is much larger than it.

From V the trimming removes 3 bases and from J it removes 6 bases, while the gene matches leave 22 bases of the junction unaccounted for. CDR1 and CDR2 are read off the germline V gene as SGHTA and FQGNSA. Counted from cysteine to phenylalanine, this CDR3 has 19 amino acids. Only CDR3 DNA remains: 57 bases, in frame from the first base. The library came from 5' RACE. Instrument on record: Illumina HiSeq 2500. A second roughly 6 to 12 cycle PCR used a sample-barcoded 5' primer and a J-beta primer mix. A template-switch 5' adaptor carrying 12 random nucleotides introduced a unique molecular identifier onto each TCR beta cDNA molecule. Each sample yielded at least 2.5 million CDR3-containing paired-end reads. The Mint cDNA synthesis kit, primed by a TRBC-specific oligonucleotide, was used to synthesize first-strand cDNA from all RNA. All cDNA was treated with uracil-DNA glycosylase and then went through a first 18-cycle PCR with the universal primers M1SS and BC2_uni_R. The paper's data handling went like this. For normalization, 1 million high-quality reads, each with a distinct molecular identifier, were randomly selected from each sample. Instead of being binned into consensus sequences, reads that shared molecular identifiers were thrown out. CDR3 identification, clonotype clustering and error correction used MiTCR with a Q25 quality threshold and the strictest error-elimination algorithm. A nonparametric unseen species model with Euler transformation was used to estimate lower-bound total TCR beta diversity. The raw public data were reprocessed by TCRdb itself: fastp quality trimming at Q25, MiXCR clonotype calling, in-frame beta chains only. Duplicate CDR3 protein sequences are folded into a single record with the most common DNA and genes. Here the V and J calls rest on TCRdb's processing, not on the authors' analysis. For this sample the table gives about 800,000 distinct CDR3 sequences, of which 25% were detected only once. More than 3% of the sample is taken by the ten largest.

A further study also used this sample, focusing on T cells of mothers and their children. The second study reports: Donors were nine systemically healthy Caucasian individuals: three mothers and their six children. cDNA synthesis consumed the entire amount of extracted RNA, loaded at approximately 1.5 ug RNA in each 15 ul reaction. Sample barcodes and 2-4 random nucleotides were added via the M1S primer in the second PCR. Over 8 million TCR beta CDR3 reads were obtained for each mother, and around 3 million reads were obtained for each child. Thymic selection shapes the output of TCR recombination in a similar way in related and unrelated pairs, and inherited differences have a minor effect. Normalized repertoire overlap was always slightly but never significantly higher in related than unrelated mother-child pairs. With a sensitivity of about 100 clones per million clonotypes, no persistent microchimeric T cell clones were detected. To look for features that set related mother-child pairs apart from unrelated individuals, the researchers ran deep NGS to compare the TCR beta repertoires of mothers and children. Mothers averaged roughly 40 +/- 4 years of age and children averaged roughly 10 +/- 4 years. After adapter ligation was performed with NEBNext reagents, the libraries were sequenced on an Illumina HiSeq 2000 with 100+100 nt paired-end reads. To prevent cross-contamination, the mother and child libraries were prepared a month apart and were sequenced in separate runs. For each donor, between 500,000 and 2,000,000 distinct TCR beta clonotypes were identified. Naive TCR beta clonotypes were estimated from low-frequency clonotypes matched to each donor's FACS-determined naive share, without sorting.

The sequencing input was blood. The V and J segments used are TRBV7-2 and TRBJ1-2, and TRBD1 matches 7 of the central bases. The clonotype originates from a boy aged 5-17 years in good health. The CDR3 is CASSFPPVRRGVFVDGYTF. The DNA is TGTGCCAGCAGCTTCCCCCCCGTGCGCAGGGGGGTCTTCGTCGATGGCTACACCTTC.